Listed below are T cell receptor beta chains from one sample, sequenced in a study of blood T cell repertoires in COVID-19. Sequencing used immunoSEQ multiplex PCR; TCRdb keeps in-frame clones, though not all of them. The table has about 210,000 clones, approximately 83% seen once. The sample was peripheral blood. These receptors were obtained from a woman aged 40 to 49 with active or convalescent COVID-19. CDR3s include the opening cysteine and the closing phenylalanine or tryptophan. Each record gives: V gene, J gene, D gene, clone size, CDR3 DNA, CDR3 protein. D genes are given only for firm matches. Not every row has a clone size; where given, it reads once, few, many or a size class.

TRBV25-1	TRBJ2-5	TRBD2	NA	TGTGCCAGCAGTGAATTTGGCGGGGGAGAGACCCAGTACTTC	CASSEFGGGETQYF
TRBV5-1	TRBJ2-7	TRBD1	NA	TGCGCCAGCAGCCCAGGGGGAGAGGGGTCCTACGAGCAGTACTTC	CASSPGGEGSYEQYF
TRBV11-3	TRBJ2-5	NA	NA	TGTGCCAGCAGCTCCCAATGGGACTCACCCCAAGAGACCCAGTACTTC	CASSSQWDSPQETQYF
TRBV24-1	TRBJ2-2	NA	NA	TGTGCCACCAGTGATTTTAGTAGGAAGGACTGGACAGCGAACACCGGGGAGCTGTTTTTT	CATSDFSRKDWTANTGELFF
TRBV5-8	TRBJ2-3	NA	NA	TGTGCCAGCAGCCCGTCTAACACAGATACGCAGTATTTT	CASSPSNTDTQYF
TRBV6-1	TRBJ2-1	TRBD1	once	TGTGCCAGCAGTGAAGCGGCGACAGGGGATATAGAGGACAATGAGCAGTTCTTC	CASSEAATGDIEDNEQFF
TRBV19	TRBJ1-5	TRBD1	NA	TGTGCCAGTAGTCGGACAGGTCAGGCTCAGCCCCAGCATTTT	CASSRTGQAQPQHF
TRBV30	TRBJ1-6	NA	NA	TGTGCCTGGAGTGTGCGGCTCCCCACCGGGAATTCACCCCTCCACTTT	CAWSVRLPTGNSPLHF
TRBV18	TRBJ2-1	TRBD2	NA	TGTGCCAGCTCACCCGCCCGGGACTGGGGGGGGAATGAGCAGTTCTTC	CASSPARDWGGNEQFF
TRBV2	TRBJ1-1	NA	NA	TGTGCCAGCAGTGAAGTAGGGTACAGGGCGAACACTGAAGCTTTCTTT	CASSEVGYRANTEAFF
TRBV9	TRBJ1-2	NA	NA	TGTGCCAGCAGCGTAGGTCAGGGTGGAGATTACACCTTC	CASSVGQGGDYTF
TRBV6-2/TRBV6-3	TRBJ2-2	TRBD2	NA	TGTGCCAGCAGTTACTGGACTAGCGGGGGGGCAGGGACCGGGGAGCTGTTTTTT	CASSYWTSGGAGTGELFF
TRBV5-6	TRBJ1-2	NA	once	TGTGCCAGCAGCTCGGGACTGATGGATGGCTACACCTTC	CASSSGLMDGYTF
TRBV30	TRBJ1-1	NA	NA	TGTGCCTGGAGTCCCCAGGGCCGGGGAGGCGTCTCTGAAGCTTTCTTT	CAWSPQGRGGVSEAFF
TRBV7-9	TRBJ2-5	NA	NA	TGTGCCAGCAGCCGCCAAGAGACCCAGTACTTC	CASSRQETQYF
TRBV4-3	TRBJ2-7	NA	NA	TGCGCCAGCAGCCAAGAATCTATTAGTCACGAGCAGTACTTC	CASSQESISHEQYF
TRBV24-1	TRBJ2-3	TRBD2	NA	TGTGCCACCAGGGGCAGCGGGGGGTTCACAGATACGCAGTATTTT	CATRGSGGFTDTQYF
TRBV11-3	TRBJ1-4	NA	NA	TGTGCCAGCAGTCCCAGCCGGGGAAATGAAAAACTGTTTTTT	CASSPSRGNEKLFF
TRBV6-5	TRBJ2-5	TRBD1	NA	TGTGCCAGCGTTGGACAGGGACAAGAGACCCAGTACTTC	CASVGQGQETQYF
TRBV3-1/TRBV3-2	TRBJ1-1	NA	many	TGTGCCAGCAGCCTGGGAGAGGGAAACACTGAAGCTTTCTTT	CASSLGEGNTEAFF
TRBV5-1	TRBJ1-4	TRBD1	NA	TGCGCCAGCAGCTTGGGACAGGGGATAAATGAAAAACTGTTTTTT	CASSLGQGINEKLFF
TRBV24-1	TRBJ1-5	TRBD1	once	TGTGCCACCAGTGATCCCCGGGACAGGGATCAGCCCCAGCATTTT	CATSDPRDRDQPQHF
TRBV7-9	TRBJ2-7	TRBD1	many	TGTGCCAGCAGCTTCTCGGGACAGACTTCCTACGAGCAGTACTTC	CASSFSGQTSYEQYF
TRBV6-2/TRBV6-3	TRBJ1-6	TRBD1	once	TGTGCCAGCAGTTACTCGGGACAGGGAAGTAATTCACCCCTCCACTTT	CASSYSGQGSNSPLHF
TRBV2	TRBJ2-2	TRBD2	NA	TGTGCCAGCAGCACTAGCGGGAGGATCACCGGGGAGCTGTTTTTT	CASSTSGRITGELFF
TRBV27	TRBJ2-3	TRBD2	NA	TGTGCCAGCACCCCTCTAGGGACTAGCGGTCCCACAGATACGCAGTATTTT	CASTPLGTSGPTDTQYF
TRBV6-4	TRBJ2-1	TRBD2	NA	TGTGCCAGCAGTGTTGGTAGCGGGATCGACAATGAGCAGTTCTTC	CASSVGSGIDNEQFF
TRBV10-3	TRBJ2-7	NA	NA	TGTGCCATCAGTGACCCCCTTACATACGAGCAGTACTTC	CAISDPLTYEQYF
TRBV11-2	TRBJ1-1	NA	NA	TGTGCCAGCAGCTTAGGCAGGGGGAACACTGAAGCTTTCTTT	CASSLGRGNTEAFF
TRBV4-3	TRBJ1-2	NA	few	TGCGCCAGCAGCCCAACTACAGGCTGGGCATACACCTTC	CASSPTTGWAYTF
TRBV2	TRBJ2-7	NA	NA	TGTGCCAGCAGACCTCTCCTATACGAGCAGTACTTC	CASRPLLYEQYF
TRBV5-1	TRBJ2-1	TRBD2	NA	TGCGCCAGCAGCACGGCGGCGCGGGAGGTTGATGAGCAGTTCTTC	CASSTAAREVDEQFF
TRBV4-1	TRBJ1-1	NA	NA	TGCGCCAGCAGCCAAGCCGGCCTTTACTCGGGAACTGAAGCTTTCTTT	CASSQAGLYSGTEAFF
TRBV18	TRBJ2-3	TRBD1	NA	TGTGCCAGCTCACCCCCTACAGGGGATCCGATATATACGCAGTATTTT	CASSPPTGDPIYTQYF
TRBV11-1	TRBJ1-4	TRBD1	NA	TGTGCCAGCAGCTGGGACAGAAATGAAAAACTGTTTTTT	CASSWDRNEKLFF
TRBV4-1	TRBJ2-5	TRBD1	NA	TGCGCCAGCAGCCCAGCAGGCAGGGGGTTTGGGACCCAGTACTTC	CASSPAGRGFGTQYF
TRBV19	TRBJ1-5	TRBD1	NA	TGTGCCAGTAGTATAGCGGGACAGATCTATAGCAATCAGCCCCAGCATTTT	CASSIAGQIYSNQPQHF
TRBV7-8	TRBJ1-1	NA	few	TGTGCCAGCAGCTTCGGCAGTCGGGGTCCTGAAGCTTTCTTT	CASSFGSRGPEAFF
TRBV7-6	TRBJ2-3	TRBD2	NA	TGTGCCAGCAGCTCCCCCATTAGCGGGGTACTCTCGGATACGCAGTATTTT	CASSSPISGVLSDTQYF
TRBV6-5	TRBJ1-6	NA	NA	TGTGCCAGCAGCGCAGACGGAGATAATTCACCCCTCCACTTT	CASSADGDNSPLHF
TRBV19	TRBJ1-2	NA	NA	TGTGCCAGTAGTTCAGGGGCGTACTATGGCTACACCTTC	CASSSGAYYGYTF
TRBV25-1	TRBJ1-1	NA	NA	TGTGCCAGCAGTGAATTTGGAGACGCTTTAGCTTTCTTT	CASSEFGDALAFF
TRBV19	TRBJ1-1	NA	NA	TGTGCCAGCCAGGACAGAAGGAACACTGAAGCTTTCTTT	CASQDRRNTEAFF
TRBV11-3	TRBJ2-7	NA	NA	TGTGCCAGCAGGCAGGAAACCTACGAGCAGTACTTC	CASRQETYEQYF
TRBV5-4	TRBJ1-2	TRBD1	NA	TGTGCCAGCAGCCCGGGACAGGGAAATTTTTACAAAGGCTACACCTTC	CASSPGQGNFYKGYTF
TRBV28	TRBJ1-5	NA	NA	TGTGCCGGTCAGGGGCCGGGTCAGCCCCAGCATTTT	CAGQGPGQPQHF
TRBV5-4	TRBJ2-2	NA	NA	TGTGCCAGCAGCTTGGATGGGAACAGGGCCGGGGAGCTGTTTTTT	CASSLDGNRAGELFF
TRBV18	TRBJ1-2	NA	NA	TGTGCCAGCTCACCAGGGGGTGGAGGGGCTGGCTACACCTTC	CASSPGGGGAGYTF
TRBV7-3	TRBJ1-1	NA	NA	TGTGCCAGCAGCTCACAGGGTAGGGTAACTGAAGCTTTCTTT	CASSSQGRVTEAFF